Presented here are 3 T cell receptor beta chains from one specimen sequenced in a study of response to subunit inactivated influenza vaccine. TCRdb itself ran the RT-PCR reads through MiXCR, one entry per CDR3 protein. The profile shows over 400,000 distinct CDR3 sequences, approximately 13% of them singletons. This specimen was PBMCs from blood, taken around seven weeks after vaccination. The receptors stem from a man over 45 who received an inactivated influenza vaccine.

This clonotype was recorded a few times. DNA of the CDR3: TGTGCCACCAGTGATATAAACTATGGCTACACCTTC. Its translation is CATSDINYGYTF. The chain joins TRBV24-1 to TRBJ1-2; D remains ambiguous. V was shortened by 3 bases and J by 2 bases, with 3 bases between the two germline ends. CDR1 KGHDR and CDR2 SFDVKD come from the germline V gene. The CDR3 extends over 12 amino acids.

The rearrangement joins TRBV7-2 to TRBJ2-2; perhaps TRBD2 as D (6 bases). The CDR3 spans 15 residues. In germline, CDR1 is SGHTA, CDR2 FQGNSA. V shed 5 bases and J shed 7 bases, with 17 bases lying between them. CDR3 amino acids: CASSQPPGLGGELFF. In DNA form, the CDR3 reads TGTGCCAGCAGCCAACCTCCGGGACTCGGCGGGGAGCTGTTTTTT.

This clonotype was seen ten or more times. J is TRBJ2-7 and V is TRBV27, with TRBD2 matching 7 bases. The CDR3 has 14 residues. CDR1 is MNHEY and CDR2 is SMNVEV in the germline V gene (reference sequence). J was trimmed by 3 bases and V by 0 bases; bases with no gene match: 2. The CDR3 coding sequence is TGTGCCAGCAGTTTATCCGGGAGGTTCTACGAGCAGTACTTC. It specifies CASSLSGRFYEQYF.